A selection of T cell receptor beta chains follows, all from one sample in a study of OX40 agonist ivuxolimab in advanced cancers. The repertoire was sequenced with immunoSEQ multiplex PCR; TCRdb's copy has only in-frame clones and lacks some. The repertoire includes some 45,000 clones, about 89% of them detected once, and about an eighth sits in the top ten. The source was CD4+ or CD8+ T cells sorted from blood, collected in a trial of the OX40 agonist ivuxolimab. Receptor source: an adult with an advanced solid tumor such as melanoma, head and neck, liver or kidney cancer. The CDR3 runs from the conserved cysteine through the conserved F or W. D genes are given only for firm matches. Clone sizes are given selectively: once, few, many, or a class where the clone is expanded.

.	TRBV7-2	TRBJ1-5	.	CASSPYGNQPQHF	TGTGCCAGCAGCCCCTATGGCAATCAGCCCCAGCATTTT
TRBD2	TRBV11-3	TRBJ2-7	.	CASSPAGGAASYEQYF	TGTGCCAGCAGCCCTGCCGGGGGGGCGGCATCCTACGAGCAGTACTTC
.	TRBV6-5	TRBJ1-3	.	CASSQYTLGNTIYF	TGTGCCAGCAGCCAATATACCCTTGGAAACACCATATATTTT
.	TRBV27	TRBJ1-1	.	CASSVETNTEAFF	TGTGCCAGCAGCGTAGAAACGAACACTGAAGCTTTCTTT
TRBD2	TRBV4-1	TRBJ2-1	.	CASSQDLGGRGGVEQFF	TGCGCCAGCAGCCAAGATCTAGGCGGGAGGGGCGGGGTGGAGCAGTTCTTC
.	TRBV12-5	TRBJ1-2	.	CASGLETGGYTF	TGTGCTAGTGGTTTGGAGACAGGTGGCTACACCTTC
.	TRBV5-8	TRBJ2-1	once	CASSFWTGRENEQFF	TGTGCCAGCAGTTTTTGGACAGGGAGGGAGAATGAGCAGTTCTTC
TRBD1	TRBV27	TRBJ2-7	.	CASSLGTVYEQYF	TGTGCCAGCAGTTTAGGGACAGTCTACGAGCAGTACTTC
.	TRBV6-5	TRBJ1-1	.	CATRVLGEDTEAFF	TGTGCCACCCGCGTTTTGGGGGAAGACACTGAAGCTTTCTTT
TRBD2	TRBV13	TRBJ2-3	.	CASSPTGTSGGAEDTQYF	TGTGCCAGCAGTCCAACCGGGACTAGTGGGGGGGCCGAAGATACGCAGTATTTT
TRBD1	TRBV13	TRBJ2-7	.	CASSPGQGSAYEQYF	TGTGCCAGCAGCCCCGGACAGGGGTCCGCCTACGAGCAGTACTTC
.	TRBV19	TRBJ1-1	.	CATGAFFAPEAFF	TGTGCCACCGGGGCATTCTTTGCCCCTGAAGCTTTCTTT
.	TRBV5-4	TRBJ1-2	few	CASYQGGYGYTF	TGTGCCAGCTACCAAGGGGGCTATGGCTACACCTTC
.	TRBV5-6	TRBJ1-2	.	CASSNPGTLNYGYTF	TGTGCCAGCAGCAACCCCGGGACACTGAACTATGGCTACACCTTC
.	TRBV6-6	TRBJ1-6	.	CASSYSGNSPLHF	TGTGCCAGCAGTTACTCGGGTAATTCACCCCTCCACTTT
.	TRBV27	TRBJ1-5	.	CASSESYSQPQHF	TGTGCCAGCAGTGAGTCCTACAGCCAGCCCCAGCATTTT
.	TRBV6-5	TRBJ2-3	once	CASSYPPGSSTDTQYF	TGTGCCAGCAGTTACCCGCCCGGTAGCAGCACAGATACGCAGTATTTT
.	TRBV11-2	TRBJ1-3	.	CASSLGGNTIYF	TGTGCCAGCAGCTTGGGTGGAAACACCATATATTTT